The rows below give T cell receptor beta chains drawn from one sample of a study of CDR3 diversity in severe acne. TCRdb re-analysed the PCR reads in MiXCR, keeping a single row per CDR3 protein. In the table there are roughly 100,000 distinct CDR3 sequences, roughly half of which are singletons. Sequenced input: blood. All receptors derive from a male donor with acne. CDR3s include the opening cysteine and the closing phenylalanine or tryptophan. D genes are given only for firm matches. Clone sizes are given selectively: once, few, many, or a class where the clone is expanded.

clone_size	d_call	v_call	j_call	cdr3_aa	cdr3_nt
NA	TRBD1	TRBV4-3	TRBJ1-2	CASSRGSGQGNYGYTF	TGCGCCAGCAGCCGAGGGTCGGGACAGGGGAACTATGGCTACACCTTC
NA	NA	TRBV9	TRBJ2-6	CASSVGQGSGANVLTF	TGTGCCAGCAGCGTGGGGCAGGGCTCTGGGGCCAACGTCCTGACTTTC
NA	NA	TRBV4-1	TRBJ2-2	CASGSGVGELFF	TGCGCCAGCGGCTCGGGGGTGGGGGAGCTGTTTTTT
many	TRBD2	TRBV20-1	TRBJ2-1	CSASRLAGNEQFF	TGCAGTGCTAGTCGGCTAGCGGGCAATGAGCAGTTCTTC
NA	NA	TRBV18	TRBJ2-1	CASSPPSATGWTYNEQFF	TGTGCCAGCTCACCACCGAGTGCAACGGGGTGGACCTACAATGAGCAGTTCTTC
NA	NA	TRBV24-1	TRBJ2-3	CATSDRGPVDTQYF	TGTGCCACCAGTGACCGGGGACCTGTCGATACGCAGTATTTT
few	NA	TRBV7-9	TRBJ2-7	CASSVSRDERYF	TGTGCCAGCAGCGTATCTAGGGACGAGCGGTACTTC
NA	NA	TRBV3-1	TRBJ2-7	CASSRFGTDSYEQYF	TGTGCCAGCAGCCGCTTCGGGACGGACTCCTACGAGCAGTACTTC
few	NA	TRBV7-9	TRBJ2-3	CASSFYARAPTDTQYF	TGTGCCAGCAGCTTTTATGCTCGCGCCCCCACAGATACGCAGTATTTT
NA	TRBD2	TRBV6-4	TRBJ2-1	CASSGRLAGRLYNEQFF	TGTGCCAGCAGTGGCAGACTAGCGGGACGACTTTACAATGAGCAGTTCTTC
once	NA	TRBV5-6	TRBJ2-2	CASSLDGRGTGELFF	TGTGCCAGCAGCTTGGACGGGAGAGGGACCGGGGAGCTGTTTTTT
once	NA	TRBV11-2	TRBJ2-3	CASSSEYNTDTQYF	TGTGCCAGCAGCTCGGAGTACAACACAGATACGCAGTATTTT
many	TRBD1	TRBV11-2	TRBJ2-7	CASSYPDREGEQYF	TGTGCCAGCAGCTACCCTGACAGGGAAGGCGAGCAGTACTTC
NA	NA	TRBV2	TRBJ1-5	CASSDAGVINQPQHF	TGTGCCAGCAGTGATGCGGGGGTAATCAATCAGCCCCAGCATTTT
NA	NA	TRBV2	TRBJ1-2	CATYRILSYTF	TGTGCCACCTACCGGATTCTTAGCTACACCTTC
NA	NA	TRBV7-9	TRBJ2-7	CASSLRDNYEQYF	TGCGCCAGCAGCCTCCGGGACAACTACGAGCAGTACTTC
few	NA	TRBV12-3/TRBV12-4	TRBJ1-3	CASSLVQGAGNTIYF	TGTGCCAGCAGTTTAGTTCAAGGGGCTGGAAACACCATATATTTT
NA	NA	TRBV25-1	TRBJ1-4	CASSQVRGADNEKLFF	TGTGCCAGCAGCCAAGTTCGCGGGGCTGATAATGAAAAACTGTTTTTT
NA	NA	TRBV25-1	TRBJ2-1	CASSDQGWEQFF	TGTGCCAGCAGTGACCAGGGTTGGGAGCAGTTCTTC
few	TRBD1	TRBV5-1	TRBJ1-1	CASSYGQAYTEAFF	TGCGCCAGCAGCTACGGACAGGCCTACACTGAAGCTTTCTTT
NA	TRBD2	TRBV7-2	TRBJ2-7	CASSLVTSGTYEQYF	TGTGCCAGCAGCTTAGTGACTAGCGGTACCTACGAGCAGTACTTC
once	NA	TRBV5-1	TRBJ2-7	CASSSGVCEQYF	TGCGCCAGCAGCTCGGGGGTATGCGAGCAGTACTTC
NA	NA	TRBV10-3	TRBJ2-2	CAISESSGNTGELFF	TGTGCCATCAGTGAGAGTAGCGGGAACACCGGGGAGCTGTTTTTT
few	NA	TRBV2	TRBJ1-1	CASTRQLNTEAFF	TGTGCCAGCACTCGACAGTTGAACACTGAAGCTTTCTTT
many	NA	TRBV6-5	TRBJ2-1	CASSLTHPDNEQFF	TGTGCCAGCAGCCTGACTCACCCGGACAATGAGCAGTTCTTC
NA	NA	TRBV29-1	TRBJ1-1	CSVVIYATEAFF	TGCAGCGTCGTGATTTATGCGACTGAAGCTTTCTTT
many	NA	TRBV7-9	TRBJ1-1	CASSSTDTEAFF	TGTGCCAGCAGCTCGACAGACACTGAAGCTTTCTTT
NA	TRBD2	TRBV20-1	TRBJ2-5	CSASLAGGVETQYF	TGCAGTGCTAGCCTAGCGGGGGGGGTTGAGACCCAGTACTTC
NA	NA	TRBV5-8	TRBJ2-7	CASSAFAIYEQYF	TGTGCCAGCAGCGCGTTTGCGATATACGAGCAGTACTTC
few	NA	TRBV7-9	TRBJ2-5	CASSLVGKETQYF	TGTGCCAGCAGCTTAGTTGGAAAAGAGACCCAGTACTTC
once	NA	TRBV25-1	TRBJ1-1	CASTAGVSTEAFF	TGTGCCAGCACTGCAGGGGTGAGCACTGAAGCTTTCTTT
few	NA	TRBV6-5	TRBJ1-1	CASSYGGSNTEAFF	TGTGCCAGCAGTTACGGAGGGAGTAACACTGAAGCTTTCTTT
NA	TRBD2	TRBV2	TRBJ2-5	CASSFPGGGETQYF	TGTGCCAGCAGTTTCCCGGGGGGGGGGGAGACCCAGTACTTC
NA	NA	TRBV5-1	TRBJ1-1	CASSEGREAFF	TGCGCCAGCAGTGAGGGCAGGGAAGCTTTCTTT
NA	TRBD2	TRBV29-1	TRBJ2-6	CSVEVSGLAGKAGANVLTF	TGCAGCGTTGAAGTGTCAGGACTAGCGGGGAAAGCTGGGGCCAACGTCCTGACTTTC
NA	TRBD2	TRBV20-1	TRBJ2-2	CSAGIAGGHSGELFF	TGCAGTGCTGGGATAGCGGGAGGCCACTCTGGGGAGCTGTTTTTT
few	NA	TRBV2	TRBJ1-6	CASSEALDGFSPLHF	TGTGCCAGCAGTGAAGCCCTGGACGGTTTTTCACCCCTCCACTTT
NA	TRBD1	TRBV29-1	TRBJ2-7	CSVGTGISYEQYF	TGCAGCGTTGGGACAGGAATCTCCTACGAGCAGTACTTC
many	TRBD2	TRBV7-2	TRBJ2-3	CATAGYSGGTDTQYF	TGTGCCACCGCGGGGTACAGCGGGGGCACAGATACGCAGTATTTT
many	NA	TRBV5-6	TRBJ1-2	CASSPLGGLGYGYTF	TGTGCCAGCAGTCCGTTGGGGGGGCTTGGCTATGGCTACACCTTC
NA	NA	TRBV10-3	TRBJ2-7	CAISESSGLRFSYEQYF	TGTGCCATCAGTGAGTCGTCGGGGCTTCGGTTCTCCTACGAGCAGTACTTC
NA	TRBD2	TRBV18	TRBJ2-5	CASSRRRGGDGETQYF	TGTGCCAGCTCACGACGTCGGGGAGGGGATGGAGAGACCCAGTACTTC
NA	NA	TRBV11-3	TRBJ1-5	CASSLVEPVFQPQHF	TGTGCCAGCAGCTTAGTGGAACCAGTATTTCAGCCCCAGCATTTT
many	NA	TRBV19	TRBJ2-7	CASSIVGNSYEQYF	TGTGCCAGTAGTATAGTGGGCAACTCCTACGAGCAGTACTTC